The 10 T cell receptor beta chains below all came from one sample that was sequenced in a study of Tregs in tolerant kidney transplant recipients. TCRdb's copy holds only in-frame clones and misses some; the assay was immunoSEQ multiplex PCR. The table shows tens of thousands of clones, with about four fifths occurring only once. Sample: CD4+ T cells from blood. All receptors derive from a human donor in good health.

The chain has TRBV5-4 and TRBJ2-6, with TRBD2 matching over 10 bases. V was clipped by 2 bases and J by 4 bases; unmatched bases: 6. The CDR3 has 17 residues. Germline-derived CDR1 and CDR2 are SGHNT and YYREEE (reference sequence). CDR3 residues: CASSFPSGGLGANVLTF. The DNA for the CDR3 is TGTGCCAGCAGCTTCCCTAGCGGGGGTCTAGGGGCCAACGTCCTGACTTTC.

V is TRBV11-2 and J is TRBJ2-1; D is perhaps TRBD2 (5 bases). The CDR3 runs 15 residues. V was clipped by 2 bases and J by 8 bases, with 16 bases between them. The V gene's germline CDR1 is SGHAT and CDR2 FQNNGV. In DNA form, the CDR3 reads TGTGCCAGCAGCTTACGGTCCGGGAAGGGCGATGAGCAGTTCTTC. Protein: CASSLRSGKGDEQFF.

The chain carries TRBV7-2 and TRBJ2-7; 11 nucleotides agree with TRBD2. Germline CDR1 and CDR2: SGHTA and FQGNSA. J gave up 9 bases and V 1 base, and 8 bases lay outside the gene matches. The CDR3 has 15 residues. The CDR3 coding sequence is TGTGCCAGCAGCTTAGGACTAGCGGGATCGTCTCGGCAGTACTTC. This gives the protein CASSLGLAGSSRQYF. Variable domain in full (rest from reference TRBV7-2 and TRBJ2-7): GAGVSQSPSNKVTEKGKDVELRCDPISGHTALYWYRQSLGQGLEFLIYFQGNSAPDKSGLPSDRFSAERTGGSVSTLTIQRTQQEDSAVYLCASSLGLAGSSRQYFGPGTRLTVT.

The gene calls are TRBV4-1 and TRBJ1-6, with D unclear. CDR3 length: 15 residues. Germline loops: CDR1 MGHRA, CDR2 YSYEKL. V lost 3 bases and J 6 bases, leaving 12 bases between the germline ends. CDR3 in DNA: TGCGCCAGCAGCCAGCTACAAATTCTTAATTCACCCCTCCACTTT. Translated, it gives CASSQLQILNSPLHF.

This sequence joins TRBV6-6 and TRBJ2-1; D possibly corresponds to TRBD2 (6 bases). Germline-derived CDR1 and CDR2 are MNHNY and SVGAGI (reference sequence). V lost 6 bases, J lost 5 bases, and 17 bases lay in between. This CDR3 region has 15 residues. The CDR3 protein is CASSRGGSGNNEQFF. CDR3 sequence (DNA): TGTGCCAGCAGCCGAGGTGGTAGCGGCAACAATGAGCAGTTCTTC.

This rearrangement joins TRBV19 to TRBJ1-6; TRBD1 agrees at 10 bases. Unmatched junction bases numbered 10, after V lost 3 bases and J lost 14 bases. Germline-derived CDR1 and CDR2 are LNHDA and SQIVND (reference sequence). This CDR3 comprises 15 residues. The CDR3 DNA sequence: TGTGCCAGTAGTATGGGCGGGACAGGGGAATCGGCCCTCCACTTT. Amino acid sequence: CASSMGGTGESALHF.

CDR3 sequence (DNA): TGTGCCAGCAGCCGAAGTCTGGGCACTGAAGCTTTCTTT. Protein: CASSRSLGTEAFF. The V call is TRBV27, the J call TRBJ1-1; unclear D gene. The CDR3 extends over 13 amino acids. CDR1 MNHEY and CDR2 SMNVEV come from the germline V gene (reference sequence). The V and J ends lost 6 bases and 4 bases respectively, with 12 bases between them.

The J gene is TRBJ2-7, the V gene TRBV7-3; possible D gene TRBD2, 5 bases. This CDR3 is built from 15 residues. CDR1 and CDR2 (germline): SGHTA, FQGTGA. The germline V and J ends were trimmed by 2 bases and 3 bases, with 14 bases remaining between them. The CDR3 loop reads CASSLARASNYEQYF. The CDR3 DNA is TGTGCCAGCAGCTTAGCGAGGGCCTCCAACTACGAGCAGTACTTC.

The V and J genes are TRBV23-1 and TRBJ2-5; D is unclear. TRBV23-1 is identified as an open reading frame with a role that is uncertain. The V and J ends lost 9 bases and 8 bases respectively, with 7 bases between them. This CDR3 has 9 residues. CDR3 residues: CARGITQYF. In DNA form, the CDR3 reads TGCGCCAGGGGCATTACCCAGTACTTC.

This clone was picked up a small number of times. In the same sample, other DNA sequences code for this CDR3. The chain employs TRBV27 and TRBJ2-2; 14 nucleotides agree with TRBD2. This CDR3 comprises 19 residues. V was clipped by 1 base and J by 6 bases; unmatched bases: 10. The V gene's germline CDR1 is MNHEY and CDR2 SMNVEV (reference sequence). The CDR3 sequence: CASSLFPGGLAGVAGELFF. In DNA form, the CDR3 reads TGTGCCAGCAGTTTATTCCCAGGGGGACTAGCGGGAGTGGCCGGGGAGCTGTTTTTT.